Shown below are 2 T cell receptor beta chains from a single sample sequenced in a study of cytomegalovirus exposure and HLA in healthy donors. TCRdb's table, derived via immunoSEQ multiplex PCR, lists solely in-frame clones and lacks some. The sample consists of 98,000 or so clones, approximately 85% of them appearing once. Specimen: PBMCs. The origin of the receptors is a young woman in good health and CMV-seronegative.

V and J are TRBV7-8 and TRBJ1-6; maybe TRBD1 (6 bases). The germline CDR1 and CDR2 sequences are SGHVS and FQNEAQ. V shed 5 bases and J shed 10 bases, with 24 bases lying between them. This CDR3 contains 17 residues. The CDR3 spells CASSRSGRGTFGSPLHF. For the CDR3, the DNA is TGTGCCAGCAGCCGTAGTGGGAGGGGGACCTTCGGGTCACCCCTCCACTTT.

CDR3 coding DNA: TGCAGTGCTTCCGACAGGGACGAGCAGTACTTC. It is translated as CSASDRDEQYF. The chain recombines TRBV20-1 with TRBJ2-7, with 7 bases fitting TRBD1. Losses at the gene ends were 5 bases for V and 5 bases for J; bases not matched to a gene: 3. There are 11 residues in the CDR3. Germline-derived CDR1 and CDR2 are DFQATT and SNEGSKA (reference sequence).